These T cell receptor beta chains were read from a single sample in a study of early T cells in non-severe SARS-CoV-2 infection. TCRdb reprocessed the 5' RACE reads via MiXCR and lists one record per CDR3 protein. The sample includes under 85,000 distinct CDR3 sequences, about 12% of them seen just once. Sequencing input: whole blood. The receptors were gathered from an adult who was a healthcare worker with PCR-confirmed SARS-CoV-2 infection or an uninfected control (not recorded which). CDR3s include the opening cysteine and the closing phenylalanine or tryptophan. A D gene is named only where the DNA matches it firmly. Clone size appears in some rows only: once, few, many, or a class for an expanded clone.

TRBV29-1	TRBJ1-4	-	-	CSVSQGEKLFF	TGCAGCGTTAGCCAAGGAGAAAAACTGTTTTTT
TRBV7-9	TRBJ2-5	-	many	CASSGFLETQYF	TGTGCCAGCTCAGGGTTCCTAGAGACCCAGTACTTC
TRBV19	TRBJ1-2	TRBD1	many	CASSPGTVIYGYTF	TGTGCCAGTAGCCCCGGGACAGTGATTTATGGCTACACCTTC
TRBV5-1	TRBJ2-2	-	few	CASSGHDGAGELFF	TGCGCCAGCAGCGGACACGACGGGGCCGGGGAGCTGTTTTTT
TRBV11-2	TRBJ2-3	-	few	CASSSQTGLVGTQYF	TGTGCCAGCAGCTCTCAGACAGGCCTCGTCGGTACGCAGTATTTT
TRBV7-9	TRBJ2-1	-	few	CASSLGLQHNEQFF	TGTGCCAGCAGCTTAGGACTCCAACACAATGAGCAGTTCTTC
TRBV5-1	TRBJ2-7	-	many	CASSFNRDYEQYF	TGCGCCAGCAGCTTTAACAGGGACTACGAGCAGTACTTC
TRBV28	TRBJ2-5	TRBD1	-	CASSLRGRWETQYF	TGTGCCAGCAGTTTAAGGGGGCGCTGGGAGACCCAGTACTTC
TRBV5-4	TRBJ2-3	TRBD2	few	CASSSGGLAGGPDTQYF	TGTGCCAGCAGCTCGGGTGGACTAGCGGGAGGACCAGATACGCAGTATTTT
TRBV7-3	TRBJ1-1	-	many	CASSLVAVDAFF	TGTGCCAGCAGCTTAGTAGCTGTGGATGCTTTCTTT
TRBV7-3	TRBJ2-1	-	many	CASSFIPGPGGDEQFF	TGTGCCAGCAGCTTCATACCGGGACCTGGAGGCGATGAGCAGTTCTTC
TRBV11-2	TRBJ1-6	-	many	CASSHDSNSPLHF	TGTGCCAGCAGCCATGACAGCAATTCACCCCTCCACTTT
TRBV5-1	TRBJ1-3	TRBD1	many	CASSLAGQGSGNTIYF	TGCGCCAGCAGCTTGGCGGGACAGGGGAGCGGAAACACCATATATTTT
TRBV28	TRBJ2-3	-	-	CASSFPINSATQYF	TGTGCCAGCAGTTTCCCAATCAACTCAGCTACGCAGTATTTT
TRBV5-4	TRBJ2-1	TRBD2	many	CASSLGLAGNNEQFF	TGTGCCAGCAGCTTGGGTCTAGCGGGGAACAATGAGCAGTTCTTC
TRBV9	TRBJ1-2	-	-	CASSVESDSGYTF	TGTGCCAGCAGCGTAGAGTCAGATTCTGGCTACACCTTC
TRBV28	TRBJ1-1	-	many	CASGDLGTEAFF	TGTGCCAGCGGTGACCTGGGGACTGAAGCTTTCTTT
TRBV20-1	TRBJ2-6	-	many	CSARDHSGANVLTF	TGCAGTGCTAGAGATCACTCTGGGGCCAACGTCCTGACTTTC
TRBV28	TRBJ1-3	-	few	CASRKNRASGNTIYF	TGTGCCAGCAGAAAGAACAGGGCTTCTGGAAACACCATATATTTT
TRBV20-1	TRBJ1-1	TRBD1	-	CSARPGGLNTEAFF	TGCAGTGCTAGACCAGGGGGCCTGAACACTGAAGCTTTCTTT
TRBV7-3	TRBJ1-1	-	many	CASREFGTPNTEAFF	TGTGCCAGCAGAGAGTTCGGGACACCGAACACTGAAGCTTTCTTT
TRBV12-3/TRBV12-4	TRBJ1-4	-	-	CASRNRVSTNEKLFF	TGTGCCAGCAGGAACAGAGTTTCAACTAATGAAAAACTGTTTTTT
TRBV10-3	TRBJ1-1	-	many	CAIMSQGFDTEAFF	TGTGCCATCATGTCCCAGGGGTTCGACACTGAAGCTTTCTTT
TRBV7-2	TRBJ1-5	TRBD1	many	CASSLQRTGNSNQPQHF	TGTGCCAGCAGCTTACAACGGACAGGGAATAGCAATCAGCCCCAGCATTTT
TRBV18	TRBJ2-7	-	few	CASSPFQETTYEQYF	TGTGCCAGCTCACCGTTTCAGGAAACAACCTACGAGCAGTACTTC
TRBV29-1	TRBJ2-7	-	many	CSVHGNSSYEQYF	TGCAGCGTTCACGGAAATAGCTCCTACGAGCAGTACTTC
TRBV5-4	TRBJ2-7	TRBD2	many	CASSLPSTGTSGAGTYEQYF	TGTGCCAGCAGCTTGCCTTCTACCGGTACTAGCGGGGCCGGGACCTACGAGCAGTACTTC
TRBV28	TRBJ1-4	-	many	CASSLWGRATNEKLFF	TGTGCCAGCAGTTTATGGGGACGGGCAACTAATGAAAAACTGTTTTTT
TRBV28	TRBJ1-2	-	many	CASRGPYGYTF	TGTGCCAGCAGAGGACCCTATGGCTACACCTTC
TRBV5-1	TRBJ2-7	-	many	CASRQTAGYEQYF	TGCGCCAGCAGACAAACAGCGGGCTACGAGCAGTACTTC
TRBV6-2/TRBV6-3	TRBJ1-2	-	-	CASSYGTTYGYTF	TGTGCCAGCAGTTACGGGACAACCTATGGCTACACCTTC
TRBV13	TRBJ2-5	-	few	CASSLPSETQYF	TGTGCCAGCAGCCTCCCGTCTGAGACCCAGTACTTC
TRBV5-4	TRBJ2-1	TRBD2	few	CASSQGASGSYNEQFF	TGTGCCAGCAGCCAGGGGGCTAGCGGGAGCTACAATGAGCAGTTCTTC
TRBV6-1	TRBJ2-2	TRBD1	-	CASTRDSPNTGELFF	TGTGCCAGCACCCGGGACAGCCCGAACACCGGGGAGCTGTTTTTT
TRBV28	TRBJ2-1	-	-	CAGSLYRAGDEQFF	TGTGCCGGCAGTTTATACAGGGCTGGGGATGAGCAGTTCTTC
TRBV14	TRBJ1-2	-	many	CASSQGGVNYGYTF	TGTGCCAGCAGCCAAGGGGGAGTTAACTATGGCTACACCTTC
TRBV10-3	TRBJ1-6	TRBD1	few	CAIAPAGGQGDSPLHF	TGTGCCATCGCCCCTGCTGGGGGACAGGGTGATTCACCCCTCCACTTT
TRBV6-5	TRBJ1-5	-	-	CASSPHREGNQPQHF	TGTGCCAGCAGTCCGCACAGGGAAGGCAATCAGCCCCAGCATTTT
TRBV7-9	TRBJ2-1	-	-	CASSLTSLGNEQFF	TGTGCCAGCAGCTTGACATCCTTAGGCAATGAGCAGTTCTTC
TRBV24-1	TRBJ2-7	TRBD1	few	CATSRGNEQYF	TGTGCCACCAGCAGGGGGAACGAGCAGTACTTC
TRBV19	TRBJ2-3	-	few	CASSITLRPLIDTQYF	TGTGCCAGTAGTATTACCCTCCGTCCGCTTATAGATACGCAGTATTTT
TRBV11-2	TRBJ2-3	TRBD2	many	CASSLGTGGRGLDTQYF	TGTGCCAGCAGCTTAGGGACTGGCGGGAGGGGCCTAGATACGCAGTATTTT
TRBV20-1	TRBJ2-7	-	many	CSARRPGIEGDEQYF	TGCAGTGCTAGGCGTCCCGGCATAGAGGGCGACGAGCAGTACTTC
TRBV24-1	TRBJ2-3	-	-	CATSEWDTQYF	TGTGCCACCAGTGAATGGGATACGCAGTATTTT
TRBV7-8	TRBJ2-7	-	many	CASSWREGSGEQYF	TGTGCCAGCAGCTGGCGAGAGGGGTCAGGGGAGCAGTACTTC
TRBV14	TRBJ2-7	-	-	CASSHVLGGKGSYEQYF	TGTGCCAGCAGCCACGTCCTAGGCGGGAAGGGCTCCTACGAGCAGTACTTC
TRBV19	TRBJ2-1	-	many	CASSPRWTAYNEQFF	TGTGCCAGTAGTCCTCGGTGGACGGCCTACAATGAGCAGTTCTTC
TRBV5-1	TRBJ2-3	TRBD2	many	CASSGTERGSTDTQYF	TGCGCCAGCAGCGGGACGGAGCGGGGGAGCACAGATACGCAGTATTTT
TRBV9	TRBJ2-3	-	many	CASSSRLSTDTQYF	TGTGCCAGCAGCTCCCGACTAAGCACAGATACGCAGTATTTT
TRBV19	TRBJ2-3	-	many	CATADDRRQSSTDTQYF	TGTGCCACCGCTGATGACAGGAGACAATCTAGCACAGATACGCAGTATTTT
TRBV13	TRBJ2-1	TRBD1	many	CASSPPGQYNEQFF	TGTGCCAGCAGCCCCCCGGGACAGTACAATGAGCAGTTCTTC
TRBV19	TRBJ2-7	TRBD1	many	CASSSRQGVDEQYF	TGTGCCAGTAGTTCCCGACAGGGGGTAGACGAGCAGTACTTC
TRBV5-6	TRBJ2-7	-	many	CASSTPGPSRYEQYF	TGTGCCAGCAGCACCCCGGGACCCAGCAGGTACGAGCAGTACTTC
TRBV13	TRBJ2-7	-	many	CASSSQGVHLGEQYF	TGTGCCAGCAGCTCGCAGGGAGTCCATTTGGGGGAGCAGTACTTC